The 24 T cell receptor beta chains reported below all come from one sample, sequenced in a study of blood T cells in healthy people across ages. Combining a sample-barcoded 5' primer with a J-beta primer mix, a second PCR ran for about 7 to 11 cycles. TCRdb used MiXCR to reprocess the 5' RACE reads, holding one entry per CDR3 protein. The sample gives some 1.6 million distinct CDR3 sequences, roughly 30% of which show up once; 10% to 12% is in the top ten. Input material: blood. These receptors were collected from a woman younger than 45 in good health.

The genes are TRBV10-3 and TRBJ1-5, with D perhaps TRBD1 (6 bases). The CDR3 spans 14 residues. Looked up from germline, CDR1 is ENHRY and CDR2 is SYGVKD. The V end lost 3 bases, the J end lost 4 bases, and 10 bases lay between the germline ends. In DNA form, the CDR3 reads TGTGCCATCAGTGAAGGAACAGGGAATCAGCCCCAGCATTTT. The encoded protein is CAISEGTGNQPQHF.

The rearrangement links TRBV4-3 to TRBJ1-5; 11 bases are a match to TRBD1. The ends lost 0 bases at V and 2 bases at J; junction bases unmatched: 3. The CDR3 loop spans 17 amino acids. Germline CDR1 and CDR2: LGHNA and YSLEER. The DNA of the CDR3 is TGCGCCAGCAGCCAAGATGGGACAGGGGGAGGCAATCAGCCCCAGCATTTT. Translating gives CASSQDGTGGGNQPQHF.

The chain carries TRBV6-6 and TRBJ2-3, with a possible D match to TRBD1 (6 bases). V was pared by 5 bases and J by 1 base, with 10 bases between. The CDR3 length is 14 residues. CDR1 is MNHNY and CDR2 is SVGAGI in the germline V gene (reference sequence). DNA for the CDR3: TGTGCCAGCAGTACACAGGGAGGCACAGATACGCAGTATTTT. Translated: CASSTQGGTDTQYF.

The V gene is TRBV5-6, the J gene TRBJ2-3, with D perhaps matching TRBD1 (6 bases). V lost 7 bases and J lost 1, with 25 bases in between. Germline V lookup: CDR1 SGHDT, CDR2 YYEEEE. CDR3 size: 18 residues. CDR3 loop: CASGLKGVNDLGTDTQYF. In DNA form, the CDR3 reads TGTGCCAGCGGCCTAAAGGGGGTAAACGACTTGGGCACAGATACGCAGTATTTT.

The chain uses TRBV7-9 and TRBJ2-7, with 8 positions matching TRBD2. Germline V gives CDR1 SEHNR, CDR2 FQNEAQ (reference sequence). The V segment lost 5 bases and the J segment 2 bases; nucleotides outside the gene matches: 11. This CDR3 is built from 16 residues. The CDR3 loop is CASSPLGGGTPYEQYF. The CDR3 nucleotides are TGTGCCAGCAGCCCTCTCGGGGGGGGAACCCCCTACGAGCAGTACTTC.

This clonotype was seen only a few times. The chain joins TRBV9 to TRBJ2-3, with 7 bases aligning to TRBD2. With V trimmed by 6 bases and J by 3 bases, 10 bases remained unmatched. CDR3 length: 15 amino acids. Germline-derived CDR1 and CDR2 are SGDLS and YYNGEE. CDR3 protein: CASTRWGGDTDTQYF. The CDR3 coding sequence is TGTGCCAGCACCCGGTGGGGGGGAGATACAGATACGCAGTATTTT.

The chain has TRBV20-1 and TRBJ2-7; 10 nucleotides line up with TRBD1. The CDR3 is made up of 14 amino acids. After removal of 1 base from V and 4 bases from J, the junction contained 4 bases not matched to a gene. Germline V CDR1 and CDR2: DFQATT, SNEGSKA (reference sequence). Here the CDR3 DNA reads TGCAGTGCTAGAGTACCGGGACAGGGGTACGAGCAGTACTTC. It translates to CSARVPGQGYEQYF.

The gene calls are TRBV6-1 and TRBJ2-3, with 9 bases aligning to TRBD2. V lost 5 bases to trimming and J lost 5 bases; unmatched junction nucleotides: 5. Per germline, CDR1 MNHNS and CDR2 SASEGT. The CDR3 consists of 14 residues. The CDR3 reads CASSRLAGRDTQYF. As DNA, the CDR3 is TGTGCCAGCAGTAGGCTAGCGGGAAGAGATACGCAGTATTTT.

J is TRBJ1-4 and V is TRBV11-2, with 9 positions matching TRBD1. CDR1 is SGHAT and CDR2 is FQNNGV in the germline V gene. The CDR3 contains 16 residues. J gave up 6 bases and V 5 bases, and 10 bases lay outside the gene matches. This chain's CDR3 is CASSPHSWTGDEKLFF. DNA of the CDR3: TGTGCCAGCAGCCCCCACTCTTGGACAGGGGATGAAAAACTGTTTTTT.

The J gene is TRBJ1-5, the V gene TRBV4-2, with D uncertain. V lost 0 bases and J 0 bases, leaving 9 bases between the germline ends. The CDR3 length is 16 residues. Per the germline V gene, CDR1 is LGHNA and CDR2 is YNFKEQ. The CDR3 DNA reads as TGTGCCAGCAGCCAAGATTATACCTATAGCAATCAGCCCCAGCATTTT. This codes for CASSQDYTYSNQPQHF.

The chain uses TRBV4-1 and TRBJ2-7; 7 bases map to TRBD2. Per the germline V gene, CDR1 is MGHRA and CDR2 is YSYEKL. V was pared by 0 bases and J by 5 bases, with 13 bases of the junction left unmatched. The CDR3 has 17 residues. In nucleotides, the CDR3 is TGCGCCAGCAGCCAAGAAGGAGGCGGCGGGAGCCGGGACGAGCAGTACTTC. Residues: CASSQEGGGGSRDEQYF.

This clonotype was seen a handful of times. The J gene is TRBJ2-1, the V gene TRBV5-6; 9 nucleotides align to TRBD2. Germline V gene data show CDR1 as SGHDT and CDR2 as YYEEEE. Trimming took 6 bases from V and 8 from J; bases not matched to a gene: 9. The CDR3 loop spans 14 amino acids. This CDR3 reads CASTQAGGGYEQFF. The CDR3 coding sequence is TGTGCCAGCACTCAAGCGGGAGGCGGGTATGAGCAGTTCTTC.

This rearrangement joins TRBV20-1 to TRBJ2-7; D perhaps matches TRBD1 (6 bases). The J call is uncertain, as TRBJ2-4 better fits the DNA end. CDR3 size: 17 residues. Per germline, CDR1 DFQATT and CDR2 SNEGSKA (reference sequence). The CDR3 region has the DNA TGCAGTGCTAGAGGGTTCGACAGGATCCTTAGCAAAAACATTCAGTACTTC. It encodes CSARGFDRILSKNIQYF.

This clonotype occurred a few times. This rearrangement joins TRBV10-3 to TRBJ1-2; 9 bases match TRBD1. The V and J ends lost 0 bases and 2 bases, in that order; junction bases with no gene match: 1. Germline values: CDR1 ENHRY, CDR2 SYGVKD. This CDR3 is 15 amino acids long. CDR3 sequence (DNA): TGTGCCATCAGTGAGTCGGGACAGGGAAACTATGGCTACACCTTC. Amino acid sequence: CAISESGQGNYGYTF.

This clonotype has a handful of counts. This sequence joins TRBV20-1 and TRBJ1-2; 9 bases map to TRBD1. The germline V gene encodes CDR1 DFQATT and CDR2 SNEGSKA (reference sequence). Losses at the gene ends were 1 base for V and 7 bases for J; bases not matched to a gene: 7. The CDR3 sequence is 14 residues long. CDR3 DNA sequence: TGCAGTGCTAGAGTGGGACAGGGCGCGGGTGGCTACACCTTC. It yields the protein CSARVGQGAGGYTF.

This clonotype showed up many times. The V call is TRBV20-1, the J call TRBJ2-1; 7 bases are shared with TRBD2. The CDR3 has 15 amino acids. Trimming at V came to 0 bases and at J to 4 bases, leaving 6 bases not matched to a gene. CDR1 and CDR2 (germline): DFQATT, SNEGSKA (reference sequence). The CDR3 DNA reads as TGCAGTGCTAGAGATCCTAGCGGATCTTACAATGAGCAGTTCTTC. This sequence encodes CSARDPSGSYNEQFF.

This clonotype was seen only a few times. This could be a read error, since a much larger clone is one nucleotide away. CDR3 sequence reads: CSARKDPEQGNYGYTF. DNA for the CDR3: TGCAGTGCTAGAAAAGACCCGGAACAGGGGAACTATGGCTACACCTTC. This chain links TRBV20-1 with TRBJ1-2, with 7 bases fitting TRBD1. CDR3 size: 16 residues. Germline trimming cut 2 bases from V and 2 bases from J; bases unmatched to any gene: 11. CDR1 and CDR2 from the germline V gene are DFQATT and SNEGSKA (reference sequence).

This clonotype was observed a few times. This chain connects TRBV20-1 to TRBJ1-2; the D is unclear. CDR3 length equals 14 residues. The germline gives CDR1 DFQATT, CDR2 SNEGSKA (reference sequence). Trimming removed 0 bases from V and 5 bases from J, with 13 bases in between. In DNA, the CDR3 is TGCAGTGCTAGAGATGGCCGGGGAGGATATGGCTACACCTTC. Protein: CSARDGRGGYGYTF.

This clonotype was seen a handful of times. The chain recombines TRBV27 with TRBJ2-7; D unresolved. From germline, CDR1 is MNHEY and CDR2 SMNVEV (reference sequence). V lost 7 bases, J lost 0 bases, and 7 bases lay in between. CDR3 length equals 12 residues. The DNA for the CDR3 is TGTGCCAGCATGAATAGCTCCTACGAGCAGTACTTC. Translating it yields CASMNSSYEQYF.

This clonotype occurred a few times. V is TRBV12-3 or TRBV12-4 and J is TRBJ2-7, with D possibly called TRBD1 or TRBD2 (5 bases each). The CDR3 is 15 amino acids. The V and J ends lost 3 bases and 2 bases respectively, with 14 bases between them. In nucleotides, the CDR3 is TGTGCCAGCAGTTTTCAGACTGGGGGACCCTACGAGCAGTACTTC. It specifies CASSFQTGGPYEQYF.

This clonotype was seen many times. The chain joins TRBV12-3 or TRBV12-4 to TRBJ2-5, with D tentatively TRBD1 or TRBD2 (5 bases each). This CDR3 comprises 13 residues. Trimming shortened V by 7 bases and J by 6 bases, and 15 bases separated the two germline ends. The DNA for the CDR3 is TGTGCCAGCAAAGAGGCAGGGAGACAGACCCAGTACTTC. It codes for CASKEAGRQTQYF.

The chain links TRBV6-2 or TRBV6-3 to TRBJ2-7; 14 bases fit TRBD2. The junction had 8 bases not matched to a gene; V was cut back by 6 bases and J by 7 bases. From germline, CDR1 is MNHEY and CDR2 SVGEGT. This CDR3 is 15 amino acids long. CDR3 coding DNA: TGTGCCAGCAGCTCGGGACTAGCGGGAGTTTGGGAGCAGTACTTC. Its translation is CASSSGLAGVWEQYF.

This clonotype was seen many times. The genes are TRBV29-1 and TRBJ2-5; D unresolved. V gave up 0 bases and J gave up 5 bases, with 13 bases separating them. CDR1 is SQVTM and CDR2 is ANQGSEA in the germline V gene. The CDR3 totals 14 residues. The CDR3, as DNA: TGCAGCGTTGAAGAGGGTCCTGTACGGGAGACCCAGTACTTC. This gives the protein CSVEEGPVRETQYF. The variable domain in full, completed from reference TRBV29-1 and TRBJ2-5, reads SAVISQKPSRDICQRGTSLTIQCQVDSQVTMMFWYRQQPGQSLTLIATANQGSEATYESGFVIDKFPISRPNLTFSTLTVSNMSPEDSSIYLCSVEEGPVRETQYFGPGTRLLVL.

This clonotype has just a few counts. The chain combines TRBV4-1 with TRBJ2-1; no reliable D call. The CDR3 is made up of 17 amino acids. Trimming took off 2 bases at V and 2 bases at J, with 16 bases between the two ends. Germline V gives CDR1 MGHRA, CDR2 YSYEKL. The DNA for the CDR3 is TGCGCCAGCAGCCAACCTTGGAAGGTCGACCCCTACAATGAGCAGTTCTTC. Encoded protein: CASSQPWKVDPYNEQFF.